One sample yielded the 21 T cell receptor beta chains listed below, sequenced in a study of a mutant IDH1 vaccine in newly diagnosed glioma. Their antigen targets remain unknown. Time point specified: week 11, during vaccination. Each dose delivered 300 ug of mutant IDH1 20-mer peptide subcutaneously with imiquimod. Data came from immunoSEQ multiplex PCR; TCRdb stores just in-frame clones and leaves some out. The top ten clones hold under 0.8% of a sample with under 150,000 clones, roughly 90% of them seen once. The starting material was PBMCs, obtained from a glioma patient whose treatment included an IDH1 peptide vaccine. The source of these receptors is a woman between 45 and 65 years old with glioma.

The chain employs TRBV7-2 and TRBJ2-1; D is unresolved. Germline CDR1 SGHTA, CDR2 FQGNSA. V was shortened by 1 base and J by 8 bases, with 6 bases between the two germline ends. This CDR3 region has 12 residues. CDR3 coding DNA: TGTGCCAGCAGCTTAGGTTGGGATGAGCAGTTCTTC. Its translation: CASSLGWDEQFF.

For the CDR3, the DNA is TGTGCCAGCAGGGCTACTAGTTATGAGCAGTTCTTC. As protein: CASRATSYEQFF. V is TRBV6-5 and J is TRBJ2-1; D is possibly TRBD2 (5 bases). This CDR3 has 12 residues. The ends were cut back, 6 bases at V and 8 bases at J, with 11 bases in the middle. CDR1 and CDR2 from the germline V gene are MNHEY and SVGAGI.

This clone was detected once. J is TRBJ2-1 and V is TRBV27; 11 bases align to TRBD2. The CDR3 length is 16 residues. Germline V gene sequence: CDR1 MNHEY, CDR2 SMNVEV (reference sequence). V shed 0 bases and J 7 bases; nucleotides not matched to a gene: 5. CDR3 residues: CASSLSWGLAVNEQFF. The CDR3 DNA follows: TGTGCCAGCAGTTTATCGTGGGGACTAGCGGTGAATGAGCAGTTCTTC.

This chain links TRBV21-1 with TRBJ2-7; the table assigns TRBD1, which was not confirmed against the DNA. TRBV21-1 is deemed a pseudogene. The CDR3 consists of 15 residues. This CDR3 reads CASSLGQRYHYEQYF. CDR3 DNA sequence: TGTGCCAGCAGCCTCGGACAAAGGTATCACTACGAGCAGTACTTC.

The CDR3 sequence: CASSLGLALGHGSEQFF. The CDR3 region has the DNA TGTGCCAGCAGCTTAGGGTTAGCCTTGGGTCATGGGAGTGAGCAGTTCTTC. This chain links TRBV11-2 with TRBJ2-1; a possible D gene is TRBD2 (5 bases). CDR1 and CDR2 (germline): SGHAT, FQNNGV. V lost 1 base and J 9 bases, leaving 22 bases between the germline ends. The CDR3 length is 17 residues.

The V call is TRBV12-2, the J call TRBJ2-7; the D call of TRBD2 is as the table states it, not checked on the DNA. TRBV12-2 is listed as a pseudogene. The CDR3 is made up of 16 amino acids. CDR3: CASRLGPTSGAYEQYF. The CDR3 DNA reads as TGTGCAAGTCGCTTAGGGCCCACTAGCGGAGCCTACGAGCAGTACTTC.

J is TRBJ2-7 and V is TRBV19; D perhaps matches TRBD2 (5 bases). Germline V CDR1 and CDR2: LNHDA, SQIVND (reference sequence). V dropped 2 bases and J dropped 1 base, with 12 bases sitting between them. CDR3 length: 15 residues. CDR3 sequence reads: CASSIRGSDSYEQYF. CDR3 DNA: TGTGCCAGTAGTATAAGAGGGTCGGATTCCTACGAGCAGTACTTC.

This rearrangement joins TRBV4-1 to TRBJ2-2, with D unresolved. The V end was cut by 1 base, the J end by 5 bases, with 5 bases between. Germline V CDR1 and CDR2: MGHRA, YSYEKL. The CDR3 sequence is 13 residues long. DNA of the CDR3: TGCGCCAGCAGCCAAGTAGGGACCGGGGAGCTGTTTTTT. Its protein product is CASSQVGTGELFF.

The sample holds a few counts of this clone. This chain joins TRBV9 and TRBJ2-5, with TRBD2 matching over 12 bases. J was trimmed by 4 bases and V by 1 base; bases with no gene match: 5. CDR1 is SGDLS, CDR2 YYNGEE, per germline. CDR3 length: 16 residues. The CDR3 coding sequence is TGTGCCAGCAGCGTATCTAGCGGGAGGGCCTCAGAGACCCAGTACTTC. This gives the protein CASSVSSGRASETQYF.

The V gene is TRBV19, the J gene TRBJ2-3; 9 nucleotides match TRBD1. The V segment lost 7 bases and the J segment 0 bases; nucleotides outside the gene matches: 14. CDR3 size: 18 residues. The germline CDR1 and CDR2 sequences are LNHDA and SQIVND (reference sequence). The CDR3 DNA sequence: TGTGCCAGTAACCCACCCGGGACAGGGCCAGCTAGCACAGATACGCAGTATTTT. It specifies CASNPPGTGPASTDTQYF. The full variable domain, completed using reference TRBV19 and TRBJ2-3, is DGGITQSPKYLFRKEGQNVTLSCEQNLNHDAMYWYRQDPGQGLRLIYYSQIVNDFQKGDIAEGYSVSREKKESFPLTVTSAQKNPTAFYLCASNPPGTGPASTDTQYFGPGTRLTVL.

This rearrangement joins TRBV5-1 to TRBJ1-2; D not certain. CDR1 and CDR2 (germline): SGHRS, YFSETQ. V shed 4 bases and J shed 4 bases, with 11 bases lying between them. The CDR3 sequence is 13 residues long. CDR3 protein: CASSLAIGYGYTF. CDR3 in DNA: TGCGCCAGCAGCCTGGCCATCGGCTATGGCTACACCTTC.

CDR3 DNA: TGTGCCAGCAGCTTAGGACAGGGCGCTTCACCCCTCCACTTT. Translated: CASSLGQGASPLHF. V usage is TRBV13 and J usage is TRBJ1-6; weak D call: TRBD1 (6 bases). The V gene's germline CDR1 is PRHDT and CDR2 FYEKMQ (reference sequence). The V end was cut by 0 bases, the J end by 9 bases, with 9 bases between. This CDR3 spans 14 amino acids.

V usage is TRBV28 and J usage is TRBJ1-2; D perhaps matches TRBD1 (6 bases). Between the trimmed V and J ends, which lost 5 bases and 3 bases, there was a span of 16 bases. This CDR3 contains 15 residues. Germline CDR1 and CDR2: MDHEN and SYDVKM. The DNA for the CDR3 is TGTGCCAGCAGTCCCCCCGGGGGGCTTGACTATGGCTACACCTTC. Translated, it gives CASSPPGGLDYGYTF.

The CDR3 spells CASSPDTQGLRISYNSPLHF. CDR3 in DNA: TGCGCCAGCAGCCCCGACACCCAGGGACTGCGCATCTCCTATAATTCACCCCTCCACTTT. V gene TRBV4-1 combines with J gene TRBJ1-6, with D maybe TRBD1 (5 bases). Germline CDR1 reads MGHRA; CDR2 reads YSYEKL. V was clipped by 4 bases and J by 0 bases, with 22 bases between them. CDR3 length: 20 residues.

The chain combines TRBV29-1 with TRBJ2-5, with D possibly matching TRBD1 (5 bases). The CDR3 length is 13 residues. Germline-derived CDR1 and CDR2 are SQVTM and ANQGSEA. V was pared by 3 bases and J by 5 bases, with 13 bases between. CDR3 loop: CSVEGNRQETQYF. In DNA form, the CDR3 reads TGCAGCGTTGAGGGCAATCGACAGGAGACCCAGTACTTC.

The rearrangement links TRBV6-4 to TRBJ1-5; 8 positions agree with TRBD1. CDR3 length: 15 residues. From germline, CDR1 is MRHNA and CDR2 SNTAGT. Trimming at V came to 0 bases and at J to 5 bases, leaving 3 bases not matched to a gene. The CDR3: CASSDSWGQDQPQHF. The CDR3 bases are TGTGCCAGCAGTGACTCGTGGGGACAGGATCAGCCCCAGCATTTT.

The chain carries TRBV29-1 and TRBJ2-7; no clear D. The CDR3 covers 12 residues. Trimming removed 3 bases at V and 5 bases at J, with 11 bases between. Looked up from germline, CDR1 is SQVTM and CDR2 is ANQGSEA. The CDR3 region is CSVEYDTHEQYF. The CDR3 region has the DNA TGCAGCGTTGAGTATGACACCCACGAGCAGTACTTC.

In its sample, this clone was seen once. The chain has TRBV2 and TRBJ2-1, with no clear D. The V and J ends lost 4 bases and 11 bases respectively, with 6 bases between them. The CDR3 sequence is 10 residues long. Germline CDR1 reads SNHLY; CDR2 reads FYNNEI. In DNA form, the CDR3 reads TGTGCCAGCAGTGGAAAGAAGCAGTTCTTC. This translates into CASSGKKQFF.

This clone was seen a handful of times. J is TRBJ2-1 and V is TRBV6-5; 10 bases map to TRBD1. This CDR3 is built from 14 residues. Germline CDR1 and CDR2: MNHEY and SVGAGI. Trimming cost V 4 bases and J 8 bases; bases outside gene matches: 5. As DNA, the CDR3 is TGTGCCAGCAGTTGGGGACAGGGGAGGGATGAGCAGTTCTTC. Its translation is CASSWGQGRDEQFF.

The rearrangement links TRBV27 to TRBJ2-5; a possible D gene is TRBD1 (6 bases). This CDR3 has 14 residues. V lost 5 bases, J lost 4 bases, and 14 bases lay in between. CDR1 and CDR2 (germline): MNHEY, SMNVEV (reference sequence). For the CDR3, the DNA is TGTGCCAGCAGTCGCCCAGGGGTAGGAGAGACCCAGTACTTC. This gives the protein CASSRPGVGETQYF.

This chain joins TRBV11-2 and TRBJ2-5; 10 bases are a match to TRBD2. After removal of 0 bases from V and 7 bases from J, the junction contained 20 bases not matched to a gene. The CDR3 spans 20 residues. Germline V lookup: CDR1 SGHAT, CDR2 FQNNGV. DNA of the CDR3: TGTGCCAGCAGCTTAGACCGAGCGGGAGGGCCCGTTTTCCCTGGCGGGACCCAGTACTTC. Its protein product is CASSLDRAGGPVFPGGTQYF.